This TCR beta chain originates from a study of T cells in Graves' hyperthyroidism and ophthalmopathy. J was trimmed by 4 bases and V by 6 bases; bases with no gene match: 4. The CDR3 is 14 residues long. Researchers amplified the TCR beta CDR3 regions from RNA transcripts. The TCR CDR3 first-round RT-PCR relied on the HTBI primer set. TCRdb passed the multiplex PCR reads through MiXCR, listing each CDR3 protein once. This sample yields 300,000 to 450,000 distinct CDR3 sequences, of which about 25% are seen a single time; more than 60% belongs to the top ten. Sequencing was done on a sample of blood. The sequence came from a man between 50 and 59 years old with Graves' hyperthyroidism. The chain employs TRBV12-3 or TRBV12-4 and TRBJ2-7, with TRBD2 identical over 12 bases. The CDR3 nucleotides are TGTGCCAGCAGACCGACTAGCGGGAGATACGAGCAGTACTTC. Encoded protein: CASRPTSGRYEQYF.